These 16 T cell receptor beta chains were sequenced from one sample in a study of T cell changes during pregnancy in multiple sclerosis. TCRdb keeps only in-frame clones here, not all; method: immunoSEQ multiplex PCR. The sample records roughly 75,000 clones, around 92% being singletons. The sample consisted of peripheral blood, taken in the third trimester of pregnancy. These receptors came from a female donor in good health, enrolled as a control in a pregnancy study.

The rearrangement joins TRBV6-5 to TRBJ1-2; tentative D call: TRBD1 (6 bases). The CDR3 is 14 amino acids. Germline CDR1 reads MNHEY; CDR2 reads SVGAGI. With 10 bases removed from V and 2 bases from J, the gap between germline ends came to 17 bases. The chain's CDR3 is CAIMNPGENYGYTF. CDR3 nucleotides: TGTGCCATTATGAATCCAGGGGAAAACTATGGCTACACCTTC.

The CDR3 coding sequence is TGTGCCAGCAGCTTTTCTTTAAGCGATACGCAGTATTTT. Protein sequence: CASSFSLSDTQYF. V is TRBV5-8 and J is TRBJ2-3, with D unclear. The germline gives CDR1 SGHTS, CDR2 YDEGEE. V was shortened by 2 bases and J by 6 bases, with 10 bases between the two germline ends. The CDR3 has 13 residues.

V usage is TRBV5-6 and J usage is TRBJ2-5; D not resolved. The germline gives CDR1 SGHDT, CDR2 YYEEEE. The CDR3 loop spans 14 amino acids. Between the trimmed V and J ends, which lost 4 bases and 0 bases, there was a span of 10 bases. This chain's CDR3 is CASSPAANQETQYF. In DNA form, the CDR3 reads TGTGCCAGCAGCCCCGCGGCGAACCAAGAGACCCAGTACTTC.

This chain uses TRBV27 with TRBJ2-7; D not certain. CDR1 is MNHEY and CDR2 is SMNVEV in the germline V gene (reference sequence). The CDR3 covers 14 residues. The V and J ends lost 2 bases and 2 bases respectively, with 10 bases between them. The CDR3 DNA is TGTGCCAGCAGTTTAATGATGGGCCCCTACGAGCAGTACTTC. The encoded protein is CASSLMMGPYEQYF.

The rearrangement uses TRBV7-3 and TRBJ2-2, with 12 nucleotides matching TRBD2. There are 22 residues in the CDR3. CDR1 and CDR2 (germline): SGHTA, FQGTGA. The trim removed 4 bases at V and 2 bases at J, leaving 20 bases unmatched. This chain's CDR3 is CASSSILHMTSGGPLNTGELFF. CDR3 nucleotides: TGTGCCAGCAGCTCAATCCTGCACATGACTAGCGGGGGACCGCTTAACACCGGGGAGCTGTTTTTT.

The V and J genes are TRBV6-5 and TRBJ2-5, with 10 bases identical to TRBD1. V shed 2 bases and J 4 bases; nucleotides not matched to a gene: 7. This CDR3 is built from 16 residues. Germline values: CDR1 MNHEY, CDR2 SVGAGI. In DNA form, the CDR3 reads TGTGCCAGCAGTTACACCGGGACAGGGGTACTAGAGACCCAGTACTTC. This gives the protein CASSYTGTGVLETQYF.

This sequence joins TRBV5-1 and TRBJ1-1; 9 bases fit TRBD1. CDR3 length: 14 amino acids. Germline values: CDR1 SGHRS, CDR2 YFSETQ. Trimming took 3 bases from V and 6 from J; bases not matched to a gene: 6. The CDR3 loop is CASSSGTGLPEAFF. In DNA form, the CDR3 reads TGCGCCAGCAGCTCCGGGACAGGGCTGCCTGAAGCTTTCTTT.

The chain carries TRBV27 and TRBJ2-7; possible D gene TRBD1, 5 bases. The germline V gene encodes CDR1 MNHEY and CDR2 SMNVEV (reference sequence). V was trimmed by 5 bases and J by 0 bases, leaving 11 bases between them. The CDR3 extends over 14 amino acids. The CDR3 protein is CASSLQGVSYEQYF. The CDR3, as DNA: TGTGCCAGCAGTCTGCAGGGTGTCTCCTACGAGCAGTACTTC.

This clone was counted a single time. V is TRBV28 and J is TRBJ1-3; D remains unclear. CDR3 length: 12 amino acids. Germline values: CDR1 MDHEN, CDR2 SYDVKM. Trimming removed 8 bases from V and 7 bases from J, with 12 bases in between. The CDR3 protein is CASPGMRNTIYF. The CDR3 nucleotides read TGTGCCAGCCCGGGTATGAGGAACACCATATATTTT.

In its sample, this clone was seen once. This chain uses TRBV6-1 with TRBJ2-7, with 8 bases that match TRBD2. The V gene's germline CDR1 is MNHNS and CDR2 SASEGT. The J segment lost 4 bases and the V segment lost 3 bases, leaving 14 bases of the junction unmatched. The CDR3 consists of 17 residues. The CDR3 bases are TGTGCCAGCAGTGAGGATGTGGTCGCGGGGGGAGCTTACGAGCAGTACTTC. Residues: CASSEDVVAGGAYEQYF.

The chain has TRBV5-1 and TRBJ1-3; TRBD1 matches 7 bases. CDR3 length: 15 residues. The trim removed 0 bases at V and 4 bases at J, leaving 4 bases unmatched. Per germline, CDR1 SGHRS and CDR2 YFSETQ. CDR3 sequence (DNA): TGCGCCAGCAGCTTGGAACAGGGGAACGGAAACACCATATATTTT. Translation gives CASSLEQGNGNTIYF.

This chain joins TRBV9 and TRBJ2-7; 7 bases agree with TRBD1. There are 15 residues in the CDR3. Germline trimming cut 2 bases from V and 3 bases from J; bases unmatched to any gene: 8. Germline V CDR1 and CDR2: SGDLS, YYNGEE. In DNA, the CDR3 is TGTGCCAGCAGCGTTAGGACAGGCCCCTACTACGAGCAGTACTTC. Translation: CASSVRTGPYYEQYF.

This chain uses TRBV7-6 with TRBJ1-4; 7 bases map to TRBD1. The CDR3 length is 15 residues. Trimming took 5 bases from V and 0 from J; bases not matched to a gene: 3. Per germline, CDR1 SGHVS and CDR2 FNYEAQ. The CDR3 spells CASSPGTATNEKLFF. DNA for the CDR3: TGTGCCAGCAGCCCCGGGACAGCAACTAATGAAAAACTGTTTTTT.

This clone has just one count. The rearrangement joins TRBV6-6 to TRBJ1-5; 7 bases are a match to TRBD1. Germline loops: CDR1 MNHNY, CDR2 SVGAGI (reference sequence). There are 14 residues in the CDR3. The ends lost 5 bases at V and 4 bases at J; junction bases unmatched: 5. Here the CDR3 reads CASSPDRENQPQHF. DNA of the CDR3: TGTGCCAGCAGTCCAGACAGGGAAAATCAGCCCCAGCATTTT.

The rearrangement links TRBV30 to TRBJ1-2; TRBD1 might be the D (6 bases). There are 12 residues in the CDR3. The ends were cut back, 4 bases at V and 5 bases at J, with 11 bases in the middle. Germline-derived CDR1 and CDR2 are GTSNPN and SVGIG (reference sequence). The CDR3 loop is CAWKTGTYGYTF. The CDR3 nucleotides read TGTGCCTGGAAAACAGGGACGTATGGCTACACCTTC.

This clone was found once. This sequence joins TRBV5-6 and TRBJ1-4; D gene uncertain. The CDR3 is 13 residues long. Deletions cut 0 bases from V and 12 bases from J, with 12 bases between. Germline CDR1 reads SGHDT; CDR2 reads YYEEEE. CDR3 DNA: TGTGCCAGCAGCTTGGCCGCGGATAGGCAACTGTTTTTT. It translates to CASSLAADRQLFF.